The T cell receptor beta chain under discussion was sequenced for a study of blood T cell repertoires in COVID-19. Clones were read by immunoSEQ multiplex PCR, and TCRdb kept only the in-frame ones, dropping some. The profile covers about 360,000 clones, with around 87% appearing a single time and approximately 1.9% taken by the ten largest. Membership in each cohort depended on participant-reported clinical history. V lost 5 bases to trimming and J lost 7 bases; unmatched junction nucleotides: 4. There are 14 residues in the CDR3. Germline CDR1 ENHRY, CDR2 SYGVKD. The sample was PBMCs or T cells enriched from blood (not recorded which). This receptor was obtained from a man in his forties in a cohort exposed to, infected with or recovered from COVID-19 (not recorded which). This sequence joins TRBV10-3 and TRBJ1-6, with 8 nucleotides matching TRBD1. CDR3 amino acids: CAISRTGRNSPLHF. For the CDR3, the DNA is TGTGCCATCAGTAGGACAGGGAGAAATTCACCCCTCCACTTT.